The 15 T cell receptor beta chains below were found in one sample sequenced in a study of shared T cell receptors in the human thymus. Sequencing was performed with immunoSEQ multiplex PCR; in TCRdb, only in-frame clones are kept and a portion is missing. This table holds hundreds of thousands of clones, just under 95% found once. The material sequenced was thymocytes. These receptors came from a human donor.

The gene calls are TRBV25-1 and TRBJ2-4; D gene ambiguous. The CDR3 runs 17 residues. Germline CDR1 MGHDK, CDR2 SYGVNS. V was shortened by 2 bases and J by 0 bases, with 14 bases between the two germline ends. CDR3 bases: TGTGCCAGCAGTGAAGGTTCGTCCATCCTAGCCAAAAACATTCAGTACTTC. This sequence encodes CASSEGSSILAKNIQYF.

V gene TRBV5-5 combines with J gene TRBJ1-2; TRBD1 matches at 10 bases. After removal of 4 bases from V and 3 bases from J, the junction contained 21 bases not matched to a gene. The CDR3 is 20 amino acids. Germline V lookup: CDR1 SGHKS, CDR2 YYEKEE (reference sequence). The CDR3 DNA follows: TGTGCCAGCAGCCTTGGAACATGGGAGACAGGGGGCTGGGTCGACTATGGCTACACCTTC. Translated: CASSLGTWETGGWVDYGYTF. The variable domain in full, completed from reference TRBV5-5 and TRBJ1-2, reads DAGVTQSPTHLIKTRGQQVTLRCSPISGHKSVSWYQQVLGQGPQFIFQYYEKEERGRGNFPDRFSARQFPNYSSELNVNALLLGDSALYLCASSLGTWETGGWVDYGYTFGSGTRLTVV.

Concerning this clone: The same CDR3 also results from other DNA sequences found in this sample. The chain is built from TRBV6-1 and TRBJ2-7; a possible D gene is TRBD1 (7 bases). The length of the CDR3 is 15 residues. Trimming shortened V by 0 bases and J by 3 bases, and 12 bases separated the two germline ends. Germline V gene sequence: CDR1 MNHNS, CDR2 SASEGT. This chain's CDR3 is CASSEARGDGYEQYF. The CDR3 DNA sequence: TGTGCCAGCAGTGAAGCCAGGGGGGACGGCTACGAGCAGTACTTC.

The genes are TRBV2 and TRBJ2-7; unclear D gene. The V and J ends lost 3 bases and 1 base respectively, with 7 bases between them. This CDR3 region has 13 residues. The germline gives CDR1 SNHLY, CDR2 FYNNEI. CDR3 region: CASSDGRSYEQYF. CDR3 coding DNA: TGTGCCAGCAGTGACGGCAGATCCTACGAGCAGTACTTC.

The chain has TRBV7-9 and TRBJ2-7, with 7 bases that match TRBD1. J was trimmed by 0 bases and V by 1 base; bases with no gene match: 3. Germline assignment: CDR1 SEHNR and CDR2 FQNEAQ (reference sequence). This CDR3 is built from 15 residues. CDR3 sequence reads: CASSLEGGGSYEQYF. In DNA, the CDR3 is TGTGCCAGCAGCTTAGAAGGGGGCGGCTCCTACGAGCAGTACTTC.

CDR3 residues: CASRGGDRARNDTGELFF. The CDR3 DNA is TGCGCCAGCAGAGGAGGGGACAGGGCCCGAAACGACACCGGGGAGCTGTTTTTT. The genes are TRBV10-1 and TRBJ2-2; 9 positions match TRBD1. V was clipped by 6 bases and J by 3 bases; unmatched bases: 14. The CDR3 has 18 residues. Germline values: CDR1 WNHNN, CDR2 SYGVQD (reference sequence).

The chain recombines TRBV7-2 with TRBJ1-1, with 7 nucleotides matching TRBD1. CDR1 and CDR2 from the germline V gene are SGHTA and FQGNSA. The junction had 10 bases not matched to a gene; V was cut back by 3 bases and J by 0 bases. The CDR3 has 17 residues. The CDR3 spells CASSLSQGIEVNTEAFF. The CDR3, as DNA: TGTGCCAGCAGCTTGTCACAGGGGATTGAGGTGAACACTGAAGCTTTCTTT.

The chain is built from TRBV14 and TRBJ1-1, with TRBD1 as a possible D gene (6 bases). There are 15 residues in the CDR3. Deletions cut 6 bases from V and 0 bases from J, with 14 bases between. The germline V gene encodes CDR1 SGHDN and CDR2 FVKESK. The CDR3 loop reads CASSRPDSMNTEAFF. The CDR3 nucleotides read TGTGCCAGCAGTCGGCCGGACAGCATGAACACTGAAGCTTTCTTT.

The chain recombines TRBV27 with TRBJ1-2, with D possibly TRBD1 on 5 matching bases. Germline loops: CDR1 MNHEY, CDR2 SMNVEV (reference sequence). V was trimmed by 0 bases and J by 6 bases, leaving 20 bases between them. CDR3 length: 17 amino acids. CDR3 residues: CASSLSGTRGGKDGYTF. The CDR3 DNA reads TGTGCCAGCAGTTTATCCGGGACGAGGGGCGGTAAGGATGGCTACACCTTC.

V gene TRBV28 combines with J gene TRBJ1-1; D is possibly TRBD1 (5 bases). Germline V CDR1 and CDR2: MDHEN, SYDVKM. This CDR3 region has 17 residues. Trimming removed 10 bases at V and 5 bases at J, with 29 bases between. CDR3 bases: TGTGCCACCCTGGGGAGGGGACCGAGTGGGGGAAGGACTGAAGCTTTCTTT. Translation gives CATLGRGPSGGRTEAFF.

The genes are TRBV19 and TRBJ1-2, with no clear D. CDR3 size: 14 residues. V was cut by 4 bases and J by 2 bases, with 11 bases left in between. The germline V gene encodes CDR1 LNHDA and CDR2 SQIVND (reference sequence). The CDR3 spells CASSTVASNYGYTF. CDR3 DNA: TGTGCCAGTAGTACCGTGGCGTCAAACTATGGCTACACCTTC.

The V and J genes are TRBV7-7 and TRBJ2-7; D may correspond to TRBD1 or TRBD2 (5 bases each). Germline CDR1 is SSHAT and CDR2 is FNYEAQ (reference sequence). The CDR3 totals 15 residues. V lost 5 bases and J lost 2, with 16 bases in between. CDR3 in DNA: TGTGCCAGCAGCCCCCACGGGGCGCTTCCCTACGAGCAGTACTTC. Its protein product is CASSPHGALPYEQYF.

V gene TRBV6-6 combines with J gene TRBJ1-2; tentative D call: TRBD1 (6 bases). The germline CDR1 and CDR2 sequences are MNHNY and SVGAGI (reference sequence). The CDR3 contains 15 residues. V lost 6 bases and J 0 bases, leaving 14 bases between the germline ends. DNA of the CDR3: TGTGCCAGCAGATCCCCGGACAGTACTAACTATGGCTACACCTTC. Its translation: CASRSPDSTNYGYTF.

The chain has TRBV5-5 and TRBJ1-2, with TRBD1 identical over 7 bases. The CDR3 runs to 13 residues. V shed 4 bases and J 7 bases; nucleotides not matched to a gene: 7. CDR1 is SGHKS and CDR2 is YYEKEE in the germline V gene (reference sequence). CDR3 nucleotides: TGTGCCAGCAGCACATTACAGGGGTTTGGCTACACCTTC. Protein product: CASSTLQGFGYTF.

J is TRBJ2-7 and V is TRBV21-1; the listed D gene, TRBD2, was not tested against the DNA. TRBV21-1 corresponds to a pseudogene. The CDR3 covers 14 residues. The DNA of the CDR3 is TGTGCCAGCAGCGGCGGAGGTTCTACCTACGAGCAGTACTTC. Protein product: CASSGGGSTYEQYF.